This record concerns one TCR beta chain sequence. It lacks a known antigen. No qualities accompany the bases; no much larger clone lies one base away. The source of the sample is a study of cytomegalovirus exposure and HLA in healthy donors (TCRdb year 2017). In the study overall: According to an earlier analysis of around 600 of the donors, some 180 million T cells yielded roughly 110 million unique TCR beta sequences and 250 to 350 Gb of sequence data. The study aimed to test whether signatures of past pathogen exposure could be identified by cataloging public T cell receptors. Around 300 gigabases of sequencing data and approximately 93 million unique TCR sequences were included in an early release covering 500 to 750 HLA-typed donors. Donor age, sex, ethnicity and CMV serostatus were compiled together with the repertoire data. Every repertoire in the discovery cohort had been generated on one and the same sequencing platform. The number of donors typed differed by locus, with roughly 629-640 for A, B, C, DRB1 and DQB1, roughly 520 for DQA1, over 600 for DPA1, and some 470 for DPB1. Rather than using new phenotypic data, the later analysis identified candidate immune exposures from TCR beta sequences and from how often those sequences occurred across donors. Roughly 5 DR-DQ haplotypes were handled as single units for association and clustering, since linkage in the cohort was strong. An earlier analysis of several hundred of the donors applied high-throughput TCR beta sequencing to assess whether each TCR beta V gene segment acted as functional or pseudogenic. Using immunosequencing, the study profiled T cell repertoires from about 610 subjects and related those repertoires to cytomegalovirus serostatus. HLA typing included class I and class II loci at four-digit resolution. In a later genetic analysis, genome-wide SNP genotypes for 398 of the 666 donors were used, and that subset was treated as a discovery cohort. To study patterns of TCR occurrence, a later analysis re-analyzed previously published TCR beta repertoires from under 750 donors and added high-resolution HLA genotyping. In addition to the first cohort of 666 subjects, a separate validation cohort of 120 different subjects was used. Of the approximately 400 genotyped donors, around 81% fell in the genetic ancestry cluster associated with self-reported Caucasian donors. To predict cytomegalovirus infection status, the study brought together high-throughput TCR immunosequencing, statistical association of individual TCRs with disease status, and machine learning. On average, about 240,000 unique TCR beta nucleotide sequences were sequenced per donor among several hundred genotyped donors of the cohort, with around 19% of those sequences being non-productive.

Results and caveats for the whole study, not just this receptor: In a later analysis, 16,951 TCR beta sequences were associated with specific HLA alleles at a false discovery rate of 0.05. A later analysis found that HLA-associated TCR beta chains were more clonally expanded and had lower generation probabilities than equally common non-associated chains. The cohort was sequenced for TCR beta chains only, and without alpha or paired-chain data the features that could be detected were limited. The authors suggested that the approach could potentially be extended to other disease states and immunological phenotypes. In a later genetic analysis, fewer N-insertions in productive TCRs were reported among donors in an Asian-associated ancestry cluster than the roughly 640-donor mean. In vitro tests confirmed that three of the cytomegalovirus-associated TCR beta chains recognize cytomegalovirus antigens. A later analysis found that TCR association rates varied across HLA loci, with DRB1 alleles showing the most associated TCRs and HLA-C alleles the fewest. V-gene and J-gene trimming of TCR beta chains was associated with a missense DCLRE1C variant in a later genetic analysis, and the association was replicated in an independent cohort. Roughly uniform sequencing depth across donors was assumed in presence/absence analyses, although this assumption may not hold. The classifier was reported to diagnose cytomegalovirus status with high specificity and sensitivity in both the original cohort and the validation cohort. Because counts were too low, seventeen rarely observed V segments, including chromosome 9 orphons, were left out of the earlier analysis of approximately 580 of the donors. Because HLA typing was unavailable for some donors at each locus, only the typed subset was used in association tests. A total of 150 to 200 TCR beta chains were listed by the study as associated with cytomegalovirus. Broadly in line with IMGT annotations, most TCR beta V segments showed up in productive rearrangements about 87% or about 30% of the time in an earlier analysis of several hundred of the donors. Most TCR sequences were observed very rarely across donors, whereas some public TCRs were present in many individuals. A further reported finding was that TCR beta sequences accurately predicted the HLA-A and HLA-B alleles for most subjects in the first cohort. In a later analysis, most CMV-associated TCR beta chains were found to appear HLA-restricted, with HLA associations seemingly driven largely by CMV exposure. When HLA alleles, especially DR and DQ, strongly co-occurred, TCR associations were difficult to assign to individual alleles. The only immune exposure information available for the cohort was CMV serostatus. Linkage disequilibrium might explain the correlated functional status among segregating V segments, but an unknown experimental factor could not be excluded. Several of the top co-occurrence clusters appeared to be linked to parvovirus B19, influenza, CMV and Epstein-Barr virus, according to a later analysis. A cluster of highly shared sequence variants was judged likely to represent a technical artifact of the sequencing pipeline. Some IMGT-functional V segments, including TRBV6-2 and TRBV6-3, could not be told apart with the 87-base-pair reads, so those segments were excluded.

CDR3 length: 15 amino acids, cysteine to phenylalanine. Only CDR3 DNA remains: 45 bases, in frame from the first base. The germline V gene gives CDR1 as SGHTA and CDR2 as FQGNSA. Here V drops 1 base and J drops 1 base, and the junction holds 3 bases not matched to any gene. The library was prepared using the immunoSEQ multiplex PCR assay. For the multiplex PCR, a mixture combining 60 forward primers for TCR Vbeta segments and 13 reverse primers for TCR Jbeta segments was used. Amplification of the CDR3 region of rearranged TCR beta genes was performed with a multiplex PCR assay on genomic DNA. On the Illumina HiSeq System, the amplified TCR beta libraries were sequenced as 87-base-pair reads. The authors' pipeline ran thus. In a later analysis, tens of millions of unique TCR beta chains were counted across the roughly 610 repertoires, and around 11 million of these chains were shared by at least two donors. Raw reads were error-corrected and collapsed into unique sequences by a nearest-neighbor algorithm in which closely related sequences were merged to remove PCR and sequencing errors. Alignment of CDR3 sequences to IMGT reference sequences was used to assign V, D and J gene segments. For a sequence to be retained, at least a six-nucleotide match to both a V gene segment and a J gene segment was required. A rearrangement counted as productive if the CDR3 had no stop codons and remained in frame with V and J, and every other rearrangement counted as non-productive. Following IMGT convention, CDR3 was defined as the stretch from the second conserved V-encoded cysteine to the conserved J-encoded phenylalanine. Sequences without an unambiguous match to a single V gene segment were excluded from the earlier analysis of a few hundred of the donors. An earlier analysis of approximately 590 of the donors called V segments functional above 56.7% productive rearrangements and segregating when the between-donor standard deviation exceeded 5%. A statistical classification framework was built for diagnosing cytomegalovirus status from the catalog of TCR beta chain sequences. In a later analysis, TCR nucleotide sequences were compared against IMGT/GENE-DB human TR gene sequences so that V and J genes could be assigned. In a later analysis, CDR3 sequences and most-parsimonious VDJ recombination scenarios were assigned using the TCRdist pipeline. In a later analysis, each TCR beta chain was defined by its CDR3 amino acid sequence together with its V-gene family, and reads lacking a unique V-gene family were excluded. A later analysis removed over 500 highly shared, low-generation-probability nucleotide sequences to deal with suspected cross-contamination and a sequencing artifact. In a later analysis, a clonal expansion index was calculated for each public chain from normalized within-repertoire ranks of inferred template counts. A later analysis computed generation probabilities with a VDJ recombination model fitted to out-of-frame rearrangements, and checked the results against IGoR. A later analysis scored TCR-TCR, TCR-HLA and TCR-CMV co-occurrence with hypergeometric tests, applying a repertoire-size bias correction to TCR pairs. A later analysis estimated false discovery rates by permuting HLA or CMV assignments 20 times. In a later analysis, co-occurring TCRs were grouped with DBSCAN, and TCRdist sequence similarity was added when clustering was performed within HLA-allele-positive subsets. Repertoires with fewer than 30,000 or more than 120,000 public chains, plus five repertoires with anomalous nucleotide sharing, were excluded from co-occurrence clustering. TCRdb retrieved this table from immuneACCESS and kept in-frame rearrangements only. Not all clones are present; in checked studies, unresolved V genes account for under half, and no reason is known for the remainder. That table supplies the V and J calls and clone size; D and trimming were determined from the DNA. The sample contains 120,000 or so clones, over 70% of them found a single time. About 1.2% of the sample is held by the ten biggest clonotypes.

The cohort was made up of 666 healthy bone marrow donors. At the time of sampling, every cohort member was nominally healthy, though immune exposures that went unrecorded were likely present. The donor was CMV seronegative and belonged to the group of under 400 seronegative cohort members. Each donor provided a peripheral blood sample, and peripheral blood mononuclear cells were used for TCR beta sequencing. The Qiagen DNeasy Blood Extraction Kit was used to extract genomic DNA from the blood cell samples. The chain was built from TRBV7-2 and TRBJ2-5, and TRBD2 matches 7 of the central bases. The sequencing sample was made of PBMCs. This TCR was sampled from a female donor in good health and CMV-seronegative. Here is the DNA: TGTGCCAGCAGCTTAGTGGGGAGGGCCCAAGAGACCCAGTACTTC. It codes for CASSLVGRAQETQYF.